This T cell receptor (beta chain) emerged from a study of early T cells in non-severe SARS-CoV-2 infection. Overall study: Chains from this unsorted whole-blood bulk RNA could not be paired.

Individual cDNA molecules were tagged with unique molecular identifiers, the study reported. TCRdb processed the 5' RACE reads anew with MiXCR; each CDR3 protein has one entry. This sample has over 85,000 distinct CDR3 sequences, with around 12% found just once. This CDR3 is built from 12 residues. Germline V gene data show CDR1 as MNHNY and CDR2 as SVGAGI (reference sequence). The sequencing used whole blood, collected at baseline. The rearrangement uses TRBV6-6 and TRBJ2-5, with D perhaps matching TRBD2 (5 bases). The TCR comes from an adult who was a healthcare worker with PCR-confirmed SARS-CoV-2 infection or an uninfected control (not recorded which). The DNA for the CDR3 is TGTGCAGCTCAGGTGGCGGGAGAGACCCAGTACTTC. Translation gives CAAQVAGETQYF.